These T cell receptor beta chains were read from a single sample in a study of CD8 T cells in ankylosing spondylitis. TCRdb analysed the 5' RACE reads with MiXCR anew, one entry per CDR3 protein. The data show about 33,000 distinct CDR3 sequences, approximately 15% seen once. Material: blood. The receptors come from a male donor with ankylosing spondylitis or in good health (not recorded which). CDR3s include the opening cysteine and the closing phenylalanine or tryptophan. A D gene is named only where the DNA matches it firmly. The size entry is marked missing in some rows and otherwise reads once, few, many or a size class.

abundance	v_gene	j_gene	d_gene	CDR3aa	CDR3nt
.	TRBV27	TRBJ2-5	TRBD2	CASSFSGVVKETQYF	TGTGCCAGCAGTTTTAGCGGGGTGGTTAAAGAGACCCAGTACTTC
few	TRBV4-3	TRBJ2-1	TRBD2	CASSQAPGLADWGEQFF	TGCGCCAGCAGCCAAGCGCCGGGACTAGCGGACTGGGGTGAGCAGTTCTTC
few	TRBV5-1	TRBJ2-2	.	CASSLSPAVRTGELFF	TGCGCCAGCAGCTTGTCTCCAGCGGTTAGAACCGGGGAGCTGTTTTTT
.	TRBV14	TRBJ2-2	.	CASSSMSGHPNTGELFF	TGTGCCAGCAGCAGCATGTCAGGACACCCGAACACCGGGGAGCTGTTTTTT
few	TRBV20-1	TRBJ1-4	.	CSAQSWQRDEKLFF	TGCAGTGCCCAGAGTTGGCAGCGTGATGAAAAACTGTTTTTT
few	TRBV12-3/TRBV12-4	TRBJ2-5	.	CASSLAGGGETQYF	TGTGCCAGCAGTTTAGCGGGAGGAGGAGAGACCCAGTACTTC
few	TRBV7-2	TRBJ2-1	TRBD2	CASTSGRSHNEQFF	TGTGCCAGCACAAGCGGGAGGTCTCACAATGAGCAGTTCTTC
.	TRBV28	TRBJ1-3	.	CAILGGPLSGNTIYF	TGTGCCATCCTCGGAGGCCCTCTCTCTGGAAACACCATATATTTT
.	TRBV14	TRBJ1-1	.	CASSQVFQGSEAFF	TGTGCCAGCAGCCAAGTCTTTCAGGGCTCTGAAGCTTTCTTT
.	TRBV5-1	TRBJ1-1	.	CASSLGGAVQAFF	TGCGCCAGCAGCTTGGGAGGGGCGGTCCAGGCTTTCTTT
.	TRBV20-1	TRBJ2-3	.	CSARDQKGQLTDTQYF	TGCAGTGCTAGAGATCAAAAGGGGCAACTCACAGATACGCAGTATTTT
few	TRBV20-1	TRBJ2-5	.	CSARGGGSAVGETQYF	TGCAGTGCTAGAGGGGGGGGCTCCGCGGTGGGAGAGACCCAGTACTTC
few	TRBV5-1	TRBJ2-2	.	CASSSGPGSTGELFF	TGCGCCAGCAGCTCCGGGCCCGGGAGCACCGGGGAGCTGTTTTTT
few	TRBV7-9	TRBJ2-7	.	CASSPSGGVSYEQYF	TGTGCCAGCAGCCCGTCGGGCGGGGTTTCCTACGAGCAGTACTTC
.	TRBV27	TRBJ2-3	TRBD2	CASSLLAGSTDTQYF	TGTGCCAGCAGCCTACTAGCGGGAAGCACAGATACGCAGTATTTT
few	TRBV12-3/TRBV12-4	TRBJ2-4	.	CASSFDRRGNIQYF	TGTGCCAGCAGTTTTGACCGACGAGGTAACATTCAGTACTTC
.	TRBV27	TRBJ1-4	TRBD1	CASRRERGQSNEKLFF	TGTGCCAGCAGACGAGAAAGGGGGCAGTCTAATGAAAAACTGTTTTTT
once	TRBV11-3	TRBJ2-2	.	CASSNVPGPNTGELFF	TGTGCCAGCAGCAATGTGCCGGGCCCGAACACCGGGGAGCTGTTTTTT
.	TRBV5-1	TRBJ2-3	TRBD1	CASSHRDSRTDTQYF	TGCGCCAGCAGCCACCGGGACAGTCGCACAGATACGCAGTATTTT
.	TRBV2	TRBJ2-3	.	CASSVPGTDTQYF	TGTGCCAGCAGTGTCCCGGGGACAGATACGCAGTATTTT
many	TRBV5-5	TRBJ2-3	.	CASSFSFEIRTDTQYF	TGTGCCAGCAGCTTCTCCTTTGAAATCCGCACAGATACGCAGTATTTT
few	TRBV4-2	TRBJ2-3	TRBD2	CASSQGAGESTDTQYF	TGTGCCAGCAGCCAAGGGGCGGGAGAAAGCACAGATACGCAGTATTTT
.	TRBV5-1	TRBJ2-2	.	CASSLGRGASGGELFF	TGCGCCAGCAGCTTGGGCCGAGGGGCATCCGGCGGGGAGCTGTTTTTT
.	TRBV7-2	TRBJ2-7	TRBD2	CASSLASAGGYEQYF	TGTGCCAGCAGCTTAGCGTCGGCGGGAGGGTACGAGCAGTACTTC
.	TRBV2	TRBJ1-4	.	CASSVTDEKLFF	TGTGCCAGCAGTGTGACAGATGAAAAACTGTTTTTT
.	TRBV7-8	TRBJ1-1	.	CASSPTSGVEAFF	TGTGCCAGCAGCCCCACTTCGGGGGTTGAAGCTTTCTTT
.	TRBV4-2	TRBJ2-7	TRBD2	CASSQDSGTGEQYF	TGTGCCAGCAGCCAAGACAGCGGGACGGGCGAGCAGTACTTC
.	TRBV11-3	TRBJ2-2	TRBD1	CASSRRGPSANTGELFF	TGTGCCAGCAGTCGTAGGGGGCCCTCCGCGAACACCGGGGAGCTGTTTTTT
few	TRBV5-1	TRBJ2-7	TRBD1	CASRARQGSYEQYF	TGCGCCAGCAGAGCACGACAGGGTTCCTACGAGCAGTACTTC
few	TRBV6-2/TRBV6-3	TRBJ2-2	.	CASSRLGANTGELFF	TGTGCCAGCAGTCGCCTAGGAGCCAACACCGGGGAGCTGTTTTTT
.	TRBV6-5	TRBJ2-5	.	CASSLGLMAGQETQYF	TGTGCCAGCAGCCTGGGGTTAATGGCTGGCCAAGAGACCCAGTACTTC
.	TRBV20-1	TRBJ2-2	TRBD1	CSARDSGTGGTGELFF	TGCAGTGCTAGAGATTCCGGGACAGGGGGCACCGGGGAGCTGTTTTTT
few	TRBV24-1	TRBJ1-5	TRBD1	CATGQGNQPQHF	TGTGCCACCGGACAGGGCAATCAGCCCCAGCATTTT
few	TRBV6-2/TRBV6-3	TRBJ1-5	.	CASKGSGGYGNQPQHF	TGTGCCAGCAAAGGCAGCGGAGGCTATGGCAATCAGCCCCAGCATTTT
.	TRBV10-3	TRBJ1-1	.	CAISSRNTEAFF	TGTGCCATCAGTTCGAGGAACACTGAAGCTTTCTTT
.	TRBV19	TRBJ2-1	TRBD2	CASSPPTSTREQFF	TGTGCCAGTAGTCCCCCGACTAGCACTCGTGAGCAGTTCTTC
.	TRBV29-1	TRBJ2-7	TRBD2	CSVTSGLSYEQYF	TGCAGCGTTACTAGCGGGCTCTCCTACGAGCAGTACTTC
many	TRBV5-1	TRBJ1-1	.	CASSLSLSKTEAFF	TGCGCCAGCAGCTTGAGCTTAAGTAAAACTGAAGCTTTCTTT
.	TRBV6-5	TRBJ2-1	.	CASSYIASNEQFF	TGTGCCAGCAGTTACATCGCGAGCAATGAGCAGTTCTTC
many	TRBV12-3/TRBV12-4	TRBJ2-2	.	CASTQNRESGELFF	TGTGCCAGCACCCAAAACAGGGAATCCGGGGAGCTGTTTTTT
.	TRBV12-3/TRBV12-4	TRBJ1-1	.	CASSLGGLKAFF	TGTGCCAGCAGTTTAGGGGGGCTAAAAGCTTTCTTT
few	TRBV24-1	TRBJ2-1	.	CATSDPTVGVNEQFF	TGTGCCACCAGTGATCCGACGGTGGGGGTGAATGAGCAGTTCTTC
.	TRBV12-3/TRBV12-4	TRBJ1-5	TRBD1	CASNSGQSNQPQHF	TGTGCCAGCAACTCGGGACAGAGCAATCAGCCCCAGCATTTT
.	TRBV13	TRBJ1-1	.	CASSLDRVTEAFF	TGTGCCAGCAGCTTAGACAGGGTGACTGAAGCTTTCTTT
few	TRBV20-1	TRBJ2-1	TRBD1	CSWTGYNEQFF	TGCAGTTGGACAGGCTACAATGAGCAGTTCTTC
.	TRBV3-1	TRBJ2-2	TRBD1	CASSQELDRGGELFF	TGTGCCAGCAGCCAAGAGTTGGACAGGGGCGGGGAGCTGTTTTTT
.	TRBV7-9	TRBJ1-4	.	CASSSAGREKLFF	TGTGCCAGCAGCTCCGCGGGACGTGAAAAACTGTTTTTT
.	TRBV11-2	TRBJ2-2	.	CASSLGFSVELFF	TGTGCCAGCAGCTTAGGTTTTTCGGTGGAGCTGTTTTTT
.	TRBV20-1	TRBJ1-4	.	CSHFKGEKLFF	TGCAGCCACTTCAAGGGGGAAAAACTGTTTTTT
.	TRBV4-2	TRBJ2-1	TRBD1	CASSQFSGTAYNEQFF	TGTGCCAGCAGCCAATTCTCCGGGACAGCGTACAATGAGCAGTTCTTC
.	TRBV20-1	TRBJ2-1	.	CSARDLGAAQEQFF	TGCAGTGCTAGAGACCTCGGGGCAGCCCAGGAGCAGTTCTTC
.	TRBV20-1	TRBJ2-7	.	CSAVRGISYEQYF	TGCAGTGCTGTCCGGGGTATCTCCTACGAGCAGTACTTC
once	TRBV6-6	TRBJ2-2	.	CASRENTGELFF	TGTGCCAGCAGAGAGAACACCGGGGAGCTGTTTTTT
few	TRBV29-1	TRBJ1-1	.	CSVVHGGNTEAFF	TGCAGCGTTGTGCACGGAGGGAACACTGAAGCTTTCTTT
.	TRBV20-1	TRBJ1-4	.	CSAETRLGTSPERLFF	TGCAGTGCTGAAACCCGATTAGGGACAAGCCCGGAGAGGCTGTTTTTT
few	TRBV2	TRBJ2-3	TRBD2	CASSPSGRITDTQYF	TGTGCCAGCAGCCCTAGCGGGAGGATCACAGATACGCAGTATTTT
.	TRBV5-4	TRBJ2-2	.	CASAPRGTNTGELFF	TGTGCCAGCGCACCTAGGGGCACGAACACCGGGGAGCTGTTTTTT